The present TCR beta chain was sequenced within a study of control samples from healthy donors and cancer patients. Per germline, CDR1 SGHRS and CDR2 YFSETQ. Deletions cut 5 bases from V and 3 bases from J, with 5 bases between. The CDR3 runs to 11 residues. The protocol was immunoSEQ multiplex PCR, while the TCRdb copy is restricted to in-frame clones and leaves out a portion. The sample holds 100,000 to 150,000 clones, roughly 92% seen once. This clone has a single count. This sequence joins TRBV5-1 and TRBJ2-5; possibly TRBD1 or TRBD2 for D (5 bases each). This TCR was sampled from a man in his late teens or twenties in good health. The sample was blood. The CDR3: CASRGEETQYF. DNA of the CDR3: TGCGCCAGCAGGGGGGAAGAGACCCAGTACTTC. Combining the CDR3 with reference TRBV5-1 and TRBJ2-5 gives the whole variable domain KAGVTQTPRYLIKTRGQQVTLSCSPISGHRSVSWYQQTPGQGLQFLFEYFSETQRNKGNFPGRFSGRQFSNSRSEMNVSTLELGDSALYLCASRGEETQYFGPGTRLLVL.